In this sample, the clone carrying this TCR beta chain turned up once. Across 20 to 25 US areas, participants ranged in age from about 18 to 90 years. Participant-reported clinical history was the basis for cohort assignment. In the original workflow: From reference gene primer amplification, estimates of nucleated cell counts were derived. Sequencing used immunoSEQ multiplex PCR; TCRdb keeps in-frame clones, though not all of them. V and J calls and clone size are those listed in that table; D and trimming were worked out from the DNA. There are hundreds of thousands of clones in the sample; around 85% occur only once, and roughly 3.8% lies in the top ten. This entry comes from a study of blood T cell repertoires in COVID-19. About the research overall: From T cells, B-cell-depleted T cells, or PBMCs came the material, which was cDNA or gDNA.

From germline, CDR1 is KGHDR and CDR2 SFDVKD. The CDR3 length is 16 residues. V was trimmed by 4 bases and J by 6 bases, leaving 21 bases between them. V is TRBV24-1 and J is TRBJ2-7; D not resolved. The origin of this receptor is a woman in her 40s with acute COVID-19. The sample taken for sequencing was PBMCs or T cells enriched from blood (not recorded which). The CDR3 sequence: CATSDATVVPFREQYF. In nucleotides, the CDR3 is TGTGCCACCAGTGACGCTACCGTTGTCCCGTTCCGCGAGCAGTACTTC.